The clone carrying this TCR beta chain has ten or more counts. V was shortened by 2 bases and J by 0 bases, with 11 bases between the two germline ends. Germline CDR1 DFQATT, CDR2 SNEGSKA (reference sequence). The CDR3 loop spans 15 amino acids. The source of the sample is a study of T-cell reconstitution after alpha-beta-depleted transplantation in children. Unique molecular identifiers tagged the TCRbeta library. TCRdb analysed the PCR reads with MiXCR anew, one entry per CDR3 protein. The sample shows fewer than 150,000 distinct CDR3 sequences, roughly 9.7% of them seen only once. The sequenced sample was PBMCs, mostly from graft donor cells, obtained 180 days after TCRalphabeta/CD19-depleted stem cell transplant. This clonotype originated in a girl under two years old who had a stem cell transplant for combined immunodeficiency, so the T cells may come from the graft donor. This chain links TRBV20-1 with TRBJ1-5; no clear D. The CDR3 coding sequence is TGCAGTGCTAGACTTTCAATGTATAGCAATCAGCCCCAGCATTTT. This gives the protein CSARLSMYSNQPQHF.